The 23 T cell receptor beta chains below all came from one sample that was sequenced in a study of blood T cell repertoires in COVID-19. Using immunoSEQ multiplex PCR, the repertoire was profiled, and TCRdb retains in-frame clones only, with some absent. The repertoire has about 68,000 clones, almost 85% of them found once; the top ten carry about 23%. Sequencing input: peripheral blood. These receptors were collected from a man over 45 with acute or convalescent COVID-19.

Regarding this clone: Other nucleotide sequences from this sample produce the same CDR3. This chain joins TRBV19 and TRBJ1-2; D is unclear. The CDR3 has 11 residues. Germline V gene data show CDR1 as LNHDA and CDR2 as SQIVND (reference sequence). Trimming removed 1 base from V and 8 bases from J, with 5 bases in between. CDR3 coding DNA: TGTGCCAGTAGTATAGCCGGGGGCTACACCTTC. Its protein product is CASSIAGGYTF.

The chain couples TRBV6-5 to TRBJ2-1; D gene unclear. Deletions cut 2 bases from V and 7 bases from J, with 9 bases between. CDR3 size: 13 residues. CDR1 is MNHEY, CDR2 SVGAGI, per germline. The CDR3 reads CASSYGSGNEQFF. The CDR3 nucleotides are TGTGCCAGCAGTTACGGGTCAGGTAATGAGCAGTTCTTC.

Only a few counts were recorded for this clone. The gene calls are TRBV5-1 and TRBJ1-5; D unclear. The V and J ends lost 0 bases and 9 bases respectively, with 10 bases between them. Germline V gives CDR1 SGHRS, CDR2 YFSETQ. The CDR3 consists of 13 residues. The CDR3 DNA reads as TGCGCCAGCAGCTTGGGGCCACGTTGGCCCCAGCATTTT. Translation gives CASSLGPRWPQHF.

This chain links TRBV28 with TRBJ1-1, with D maybe TRBD1 (5 bases). Germline-derived CDR1 and CDR2 are MDHEN and SYDVKM. This CDR3 contains 11 residues. V was trimmed by 4 bases and J by 8 bases, leaving 8 bases between them. The CDR3 DNA reads as TGTGCCAGCAGTTCAGGGCTGGAAGCTTTCTTT. Translated, it gives CASSSGLEAFF.

The rearrangement joins TRBV20-1 to TRBJ2-3; D unresolved. CDR1 and CDR2 (germline): DFQATT, SNEGSKA (reference sequence). CDR3 length: 10 amino acids. The CDR3 sequence: CSALSVTQYF. CDR3 nucleotides: TGCAGCGCTCTGAGTGTTACGCAGTATTTT.

V gene TRBV29-1 combines with J gene TRBJ1-2; possible D gene TRBD1, 6 bases. Looked up from germline, CDR1 is SQVTM and CDR2 is ANQGSEA. V lost 2 bases, J lost 5 bases, and 9 bases lay in between. The length of the CDR3 is 12 residues. The CDR3 DNA follows: TGCAGCGTTGAAATGGGGACATATGGCTACACCTTC. This codes for CSVEMGTYGYTF.

The genes are TRBV7-6 and TRBJ1-1; 9 nucleotides align to TRBD1. With V trimmed by 0 bases and J by 11 bases, 7 bases remained unmatched. This CDR3 has 14 amino acids. Germline V gene lookup returns CDR1 SGHVS and CDR2 FNYEAQ. The CDR3 coding sequence is TGTGCCAGCAGCTTAGCGCCACAGGGGGCCACTGCTTTCTTT. Protein sequence: CASSLAPQGATAFF.

V gene TRBV7-2 combines with J gene TRBJ2-1; 7 nucleotides line up with TRBD2. This CDR3 has 15 amino acids. Unmatched junction bases numbered 3, after V lost 1 base and J lost 3 bases. The germline gives CDR1 SGHTA, CDR2 FQGNSA. CDR3 loop: CASSLVVAGYNEQFF. DNA for the CDR3: TGTGCCAGCAGCTTAGTCGTAGCGGGCTACAATGAGCAGTTCTTC. The full variable domain, with the rest looked up from reference TRBV7-2 and TRBJ2-1, is GAGVSQSPSNKVTEKGKDVELRCDPISGHTALYWYRQSLGQGLEFLIYFQGNSAPDKSGLPSDRFSAERTGGSVSTLTIQRTQQEDSAVYLCASSLVVAGYNEQFFGPGTRLTVL.

V usage is TRBV10-3 and J usage is TRBJ1-6; 7 bases agree with TRBD1. J lost 13 bases, V lost 5 bases, and 11 bases had no gene match. CDR1 is ENHRY, CDR2 SYGVKD, per germline. The CDR3 consists of 14 residues. CDR3 loop: CAISSTGAAPPLHF. In DNA form, the CDR3 reads TGTGCCATCAGTTCCACAGGGGCCGCGCCGCCCCTCCACTTT.

The rearrangement joins TRBV19 to TRBJ1-4; D remains ambiguous. This CDR3 has 15 amino acids. Germline CDR1 reads LNHDA; CDR2 reads SQIVND (reference sequence). The V end lost 4 bases, the J end lost 3 bases, and 12 bases lay between the germline ends. The CDR3 sequence is CASSNPGSANEKLFF. CDR3 coding DNA: TGTGCCAGTAGTAATCCGGGGAGTGCTAATGAAAAACTGTTTTTT.

This clone was recorded once. This chain joins TRBV7-9 and TRBJ2-2; D remains unclear. V was clipped by 1 base and J by 6 bases, with 6 bases between them. The V gene's germline CDR1 is SEHNR and CDR2 FQNEAQ (reference sequence). The CDR3 spans 13 residues. The CDR3 region has the DNA TGTGCCAGCAGCTTAGGTCTAGCCGGGGAGCTGTTTTTT. Amino acid sequence: CASSLGLAGELFF.

The chain links TRBV7-9 to TRBJ1-3; TRBD1 agrees at 7 bases. The germline gives CDR1 SEHNR, CDR2 FQNEAQ (reference sequence). V gave up 4 bases and J gave up 0 bases; unmatched junction bases: 3. The CDR3 sequence is 15 residues long. CDR3 protein: CASSSRQGSGNTIYF. The CDR3 DNA sequence: TGTGCCAGCAGCTCCAGACAGGGCTCTGGAAACACCATATATTTT.

The V and J genes are TRBV29-1 and TRBJ1-1; the D gene is possibly TRBD1 (5 bases). The CDR3 has 14 residues. V lost 6 bases, J lost 0 bases, and 14 bases lay in between. Per the germline V gene, CDR1 is SQVTM and CDR2 is ANQGSEA. The CDR3, as DNA: TGCAGCGTGACCGGGGGACGGTTGAACACTGAAGCTTTCTTT. The encoded protein is CSVTGGRLNTEAFF.

This clone was recorded at least ten times. This chain uses TRBV9 with TRBJ2-7; maybe TRBD1 (5 bases). Trimming pared 0 bases from V and 6 bases from J, leaving 10 bases between. This CDR3 contains 13 residues. Germline V CDR1 and CDR2: SGDLS, YYNGEE. This CDR3 is CASSVEQASEQYF. As DNA, the CDR3 is TGTGCCAGCAGCGTAGAACAGGCCTCCGAGCAGTACTTC.

The chain links TRBV7-2 to TRBJ2-5; possible D gene TRBD2, 5 bases. Trimming left V 5 bases short and J 4 bases short, with 17 bases between. CDR1 and CDR2 (germline): SGHTA, FQGNSA. This CDR3 has 15 amino acids. The CDR3 DNA reads TGTGCCAGCAGCCTGAACGGAGGATTGGCAGAGACCCAGTACTTC. As protein: CASSLNGGLAETQYF.

The gene calls are TRBV14 and TRBJ2-5; tentative D call: TRBD2 (5 bases). The V gene lost 0 bases and the J gene lost 3 bases, with 8 bases spanning the gap. Germline lookup yields CDR1 SGHDN and CDR2 FVKESK. The CDR3 spans 14 residues. The CDR3 DNA follows: TGTGCCAGCAGCCAAGATCTAGCAGAAGAGACCCAGTACTTC. This encodes CASSQDLAEETQYF.

The chain employs TRBV4-2 and TRBJ1-6; D not resolved. Germline V gene data show CDR1 as LGHNA and CDR2 as YNFKEQ. V was shortened by 1 base and J by 8 bases, with 15 bases between the two germline ends. This CDR3 spans 16 amino acids. The CDR3 loop is CASSQVQAGQDSPLHF. The CDR3 DNA follows: TGTGCCAGCAGCCAAGTCCAGGCAGGCCAAGATTCACCCCTCCACTTT.

The chain has TRBV12-5 and TRBJ1-5, with TRBD1 as a possible D gene (5 bases). Trimming took 1 base from V and 5 from J, leaving 15 bases between them. The CDR3 totals 16 residues. In germline, CDR1 is LGHNT, CDR2 FRNRAP. CDR3 DNA sequence: TGTGCTAGTGGTTTGGCGCGCGACAGCAGAGATCAGCCCCAGCATTTT. Translating gives CASGLARDSRDQPQHF.

The CDR3 coding sequence is TGTGCCTGGAGTGGGACAGGGGGCCAGGAGACCCAGTACTTC. Protein sequence: CAWSGTGGQETQYF. The rearrangement links TRBV30 to TRBJ2-5; 11 positions match TRBD1. V trimming: 1 base; J trimming: 5 bases; junction bases outside the gene matches: 3. This CDR3 spans 14 amino acids. In germline, CDR1 is GTSNPN, CDR2 SVGIG (reference sequence).

The chain combines TRBV10-3 with TRBJ2-3; 13 bases are a match to TRBD2. J lost 6 bases, V lost 11 bases, and 8 bases had no gene match. The germline V gene has CDR1 ENHRY and CDR2 SYGVKD. This CDR3 contains 14 residues. CDR3 loop: CAVRTSGGRDTQYF. The CDR3 bases are TGTGCCGTACGGACTAGCGGGGGCCGGGATACGCAGTATTTT.

This clone was recorded only once. The rearrangement uses TRBV4-2 and TRBJ1-2; TRBD1 agrees at 7 bases. Germline CDR1 is LGHNA and CDR2 is YNFKEQ. There are 14 residues in the CDR3. Germline trimming cut 0 bases from V and 8 bases from J; bases unmatched to any gene: 6. The CDR3, as DNA: TGTGCCAGCAGCCAAGATCGGGACAGCCGCGGCTACACCTTC. Protein product: CASSQDRDSRGYTF.

The chain links TRBV4-2 to TRBJ1-6, with TRBD1 matching 9 bases. V dropped 1 base and J dropped 8; count of bases not matched to a gene: 6. CDR3 length: 16 amino acids. Germline-derived CDR1 and CDR2 are LGHNA and YNFKEQ. Here the CDR3 reads CASSQGPGTGYSPLHF. The CDR3 DNA sequence: TGTGCCAGCAGCCAAGGACCCGGGACAGGGTATTCACCCCTCCACTTT.

V usage is TRBV5-1 and J usage is TRBJ1-2; D gene unclear. The CDR3 covers 13 residues. CDR1 is SGHRS, CDR2 YFSETQ, per germline. Between the trimmed V and J ends, which lost 3 bases and 8 bases, there was a span of 14 bases. This CDR3 reads CASSSDSSVGYTF. The DNA of the CDR3 is TGCGCCAGCAGCTCAGACTCTTCGGTAGGCTACACCTTC.